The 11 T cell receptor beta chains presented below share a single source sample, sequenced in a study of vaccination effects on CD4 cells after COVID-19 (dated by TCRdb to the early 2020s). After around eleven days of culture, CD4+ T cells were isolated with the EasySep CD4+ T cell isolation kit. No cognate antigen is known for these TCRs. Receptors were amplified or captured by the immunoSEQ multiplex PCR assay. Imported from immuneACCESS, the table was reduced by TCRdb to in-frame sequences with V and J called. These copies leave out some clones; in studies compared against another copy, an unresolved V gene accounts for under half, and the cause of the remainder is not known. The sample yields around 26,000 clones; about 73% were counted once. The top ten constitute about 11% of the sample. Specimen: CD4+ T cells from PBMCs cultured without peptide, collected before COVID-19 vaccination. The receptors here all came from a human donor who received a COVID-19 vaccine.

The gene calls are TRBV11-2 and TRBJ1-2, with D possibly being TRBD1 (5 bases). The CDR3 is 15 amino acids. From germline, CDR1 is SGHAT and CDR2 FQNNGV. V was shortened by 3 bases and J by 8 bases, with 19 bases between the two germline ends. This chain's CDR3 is CASSFGTASRQGYTF. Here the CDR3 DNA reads TGTGCCAGCAGCTTCGGGACCGCTTCTCGGCAGGGCTACACCTTC. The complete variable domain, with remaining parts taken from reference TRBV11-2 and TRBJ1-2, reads EAGVAQSPRYKIIEKRQSVAFWCNPISGHATLYWYQQILGQGPKLLIQFQNNGVVDDSQLPKDRFSAERLKGVDSTLKIQPAKLEDSAVYLCASSFGTASRQGYTFGSGTRLTVV.

CDR3 protein: CASSGTSGGETQYF. The CDR3 DNA sequence: TGTGCCAGCAGTGGGACTAGCGGGGGAGAGACCCAGTACTTC. This chain links TRBV2 with TRBJ2-5, with 13 positions matching TRBD2. The CDR3 is made up of 14 amino acids. CDR1 and CDR2 from the germline V gene are SNHLY and FYNNEI. V trimming: 4 bases; J trimming: 4 bases; junction bases outside the gene matches: 0.

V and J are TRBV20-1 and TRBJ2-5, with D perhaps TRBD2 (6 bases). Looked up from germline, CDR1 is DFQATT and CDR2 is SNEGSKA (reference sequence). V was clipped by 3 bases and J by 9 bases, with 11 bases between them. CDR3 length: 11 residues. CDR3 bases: TGCAGTGCTAGTTATTCGGGAGCCCAGTACTTC. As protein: CSASYSGAQYF.

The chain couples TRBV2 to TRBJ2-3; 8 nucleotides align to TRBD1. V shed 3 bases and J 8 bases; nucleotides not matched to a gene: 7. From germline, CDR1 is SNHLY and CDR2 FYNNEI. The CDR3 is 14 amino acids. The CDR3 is CASSDGQGFVTQYF. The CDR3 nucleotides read TGTGCCAGCAGTGATGGACAGGGTTTTGTTACGCAGTATTTT. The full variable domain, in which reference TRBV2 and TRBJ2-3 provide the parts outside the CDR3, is EPEVTQTPSHQVTQMGQEVILRCVPISNHLYFYWYRQILGQKVEFLVSFYNNEISEKSEIFDDQFSVERPDGSNFTLKIRSTKLEDSAMYFCASSDGQGFVTQYFGPGTRLTVL.

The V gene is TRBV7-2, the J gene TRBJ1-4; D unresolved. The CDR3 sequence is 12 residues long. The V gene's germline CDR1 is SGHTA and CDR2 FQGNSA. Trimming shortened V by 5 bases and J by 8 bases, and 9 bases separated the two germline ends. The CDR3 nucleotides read TGTGCCAGCAGCAGGGTCAACGAAAAACTGTTTTTT. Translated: CASSRVNEKLFF. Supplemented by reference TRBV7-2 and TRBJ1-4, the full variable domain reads GAGVSQSPSNKVTEKGKDVELRCDPISGHTALYWYRQSLGQGLEFLIYFQGNSAPDKSGLPSDRFSAERTGGSVSTLTIQRTQQEDSAVYLCASSRVNEKLFFGSGTQLSVL.

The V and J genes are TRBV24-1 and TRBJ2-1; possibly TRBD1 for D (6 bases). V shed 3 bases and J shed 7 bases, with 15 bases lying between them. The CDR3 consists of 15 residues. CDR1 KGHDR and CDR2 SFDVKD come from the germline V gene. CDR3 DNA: TGTGCCACCAGTGATCCAGGCGTCAGGGGTAATGAGCAGTTCTTC. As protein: CATSDPGVRGNEQFF.

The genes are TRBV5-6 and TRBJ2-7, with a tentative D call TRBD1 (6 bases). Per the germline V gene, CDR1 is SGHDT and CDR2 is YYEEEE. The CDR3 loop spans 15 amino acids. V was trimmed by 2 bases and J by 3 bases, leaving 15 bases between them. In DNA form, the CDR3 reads TGTGCCAGCAGCTTCGGACAGACTACCATCTACGAGCAGTACTTC. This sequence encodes CASSFGQTTIYEQYF.

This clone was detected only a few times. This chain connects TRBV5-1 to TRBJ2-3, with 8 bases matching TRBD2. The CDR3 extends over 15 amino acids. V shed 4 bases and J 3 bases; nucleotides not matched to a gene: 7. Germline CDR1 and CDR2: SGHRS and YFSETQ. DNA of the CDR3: TGCGCCAGCAGCCTCAGCGGGAGTGGGACAGATACGCAGTATTTT. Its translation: CASSLSGSGTDTQYF.

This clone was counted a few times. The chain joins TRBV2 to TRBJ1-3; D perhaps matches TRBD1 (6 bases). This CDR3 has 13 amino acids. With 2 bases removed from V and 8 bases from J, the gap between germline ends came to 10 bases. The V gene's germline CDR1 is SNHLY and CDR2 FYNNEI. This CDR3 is CASSESTGYTIYF. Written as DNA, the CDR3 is TGTGCCAGCAGTGAATCCACAGGGTACACCATATATTTT.

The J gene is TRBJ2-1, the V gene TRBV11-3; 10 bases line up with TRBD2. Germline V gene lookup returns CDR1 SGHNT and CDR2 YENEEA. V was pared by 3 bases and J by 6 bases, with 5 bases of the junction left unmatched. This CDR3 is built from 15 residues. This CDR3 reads CASSFGAGGPNEQFF. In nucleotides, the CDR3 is TGTGCCAGCAGCTTTGGAGCGGGGGGGCCCAATGAGCAGTTCTTC.

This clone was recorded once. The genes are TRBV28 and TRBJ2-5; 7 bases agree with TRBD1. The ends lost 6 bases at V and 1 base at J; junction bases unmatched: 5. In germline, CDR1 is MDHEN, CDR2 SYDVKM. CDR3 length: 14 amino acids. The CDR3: CASRTAGGQETQYF. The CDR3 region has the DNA TGTGCCAGCAGGACAGCAGGGGGCCAAGAGACCCAGTACTTC.